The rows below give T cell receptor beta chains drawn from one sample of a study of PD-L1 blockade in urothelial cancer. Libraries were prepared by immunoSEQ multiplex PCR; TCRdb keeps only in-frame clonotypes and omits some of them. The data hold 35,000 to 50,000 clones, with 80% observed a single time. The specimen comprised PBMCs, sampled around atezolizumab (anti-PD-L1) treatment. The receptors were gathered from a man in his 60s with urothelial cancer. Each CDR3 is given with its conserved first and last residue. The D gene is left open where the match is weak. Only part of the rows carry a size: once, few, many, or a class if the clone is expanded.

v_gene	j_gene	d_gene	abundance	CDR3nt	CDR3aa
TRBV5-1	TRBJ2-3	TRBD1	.	TGCGCCAGCAGCCTTGAGAGACAGGGAGGCACAGATACGCAGTATTTT	CASSLERQGGTDTQYF
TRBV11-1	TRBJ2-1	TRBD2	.	TGTGCCAGCAGTCATAGCGGGAGGGCCGGTGAGCAGTTCTTC	CASSHSGRAGEQFF
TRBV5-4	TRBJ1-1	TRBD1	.	TGTGCCAGCAGCGAACCCACAGGGGGGGGGACTGAAGCTTTCTTT	CASSEPTGGGTEAFF
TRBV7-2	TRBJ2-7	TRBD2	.	TGTGCCAGCAGCTATAGCGGGAGCTACGAGCAGTACTTC	CASSYSGSYEQYF
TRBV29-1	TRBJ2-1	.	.	TGCAGCGCCTCCCACAATGAGCAGTTCTTC	CSASHNEQFF
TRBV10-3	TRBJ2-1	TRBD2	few	TGTGCCATCAGGCAAGCGGGAGCCTCCTACAATGAGCAGTTCTTC	CAIRQAGASYNEQFF
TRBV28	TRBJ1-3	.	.	TGTGCCAGCAGTTCGGGACACTCTGGAAACACCATATATTTT	CASSSGHSGNTIYF
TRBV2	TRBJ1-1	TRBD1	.	TGTGCCAGCATCCGCAAGGAACCCGGACAGGAAGGAAAAGCTTTCTTT	CASIRKEPGQEGKAFF
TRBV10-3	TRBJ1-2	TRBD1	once	TGTGCCATCAGTGAGTCCCAGGGGGTCATAAACTATGGCTACACCTTC	CAISESQGVINYGYTF
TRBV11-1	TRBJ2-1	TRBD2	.	TGTGCCAGCAGCCTTAGGGGACTAGCGGGGGGGTCCTACAATGAGCAGTTCTTC	CASSLRGLAGGSYNEQFF
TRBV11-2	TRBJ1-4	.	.	TGTGCCAGCAGCTTAGGAGAGAATGAAAAACTGTTTTTT	CASSLGENEKLFF
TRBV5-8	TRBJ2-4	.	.	TGTGCCAGCAGCTTGGTCGGGACTCTAGCCAAAAACATTCAGTACTTC	CASSLVGTLAKNIQYF
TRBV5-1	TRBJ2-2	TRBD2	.	TGCGCCAGCAGCGGGGGACTAGCCGGCACCGGGGAGCTGTTTTTT	CASSGGLAGTGELFF
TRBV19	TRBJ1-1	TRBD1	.	TGTGCCAGTAGCACAACGCACAGGGGGGGCACTGAAGCTTTCTTT	CASSTTHRGGTEAFF
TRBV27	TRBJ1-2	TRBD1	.	TGTGCCAGCAGCCCCTGGACAGGCGGAGCTGGCTACACCTTC	CASSPWTGGAGYTF
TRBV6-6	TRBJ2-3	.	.	TGTGCCAGCAGTCCCTGGGGTATCGGGGACACAGATACGCAGTATTTT	CASSPWGIGDTDTQYF
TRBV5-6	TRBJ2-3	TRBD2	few	TGTGCCAGCAGGATGGCGGGACTATCCAACACAGATACGCAGTATTTT	CASRMAGLSNTDTQYF
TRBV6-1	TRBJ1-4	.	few	TGTGCCAGCAGTGAAAGTGGGCAGCTCAATGAAAAACTGTTTTTT	CASSESGQLNEKLFF
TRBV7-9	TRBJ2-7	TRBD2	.	TGTGCCAGCAGCCTCGGGACTAGCGGGAGCGAGCAGTACTTC	CASSLGTSGSEQYF
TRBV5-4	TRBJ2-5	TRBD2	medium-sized	TGTGCCAGCAGCCTTCGGACTAGCGGAGGAGAGACCCAGTACTTC	CASSLRTSGGETQYF
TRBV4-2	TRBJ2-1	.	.	TGTGCCAGCAGTCAGGGCAATGAGCAGTTCTTC	CASSQGNEQFF
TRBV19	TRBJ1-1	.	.	TGTGCCAGCAGGGGAGCGAACACTGAAGCTTTCTTT	CASRGANTEAFF
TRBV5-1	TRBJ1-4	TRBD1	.	TGCGCCAGTAGGGACAGGATTAATGAAAAACTGTTTTTT	CASRDRINEKLFF
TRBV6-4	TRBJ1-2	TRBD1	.	TGTGCCAGCAGTGATGGGACAGGGTCTGGCTACACCTTC	CASSDGTGSGYTF